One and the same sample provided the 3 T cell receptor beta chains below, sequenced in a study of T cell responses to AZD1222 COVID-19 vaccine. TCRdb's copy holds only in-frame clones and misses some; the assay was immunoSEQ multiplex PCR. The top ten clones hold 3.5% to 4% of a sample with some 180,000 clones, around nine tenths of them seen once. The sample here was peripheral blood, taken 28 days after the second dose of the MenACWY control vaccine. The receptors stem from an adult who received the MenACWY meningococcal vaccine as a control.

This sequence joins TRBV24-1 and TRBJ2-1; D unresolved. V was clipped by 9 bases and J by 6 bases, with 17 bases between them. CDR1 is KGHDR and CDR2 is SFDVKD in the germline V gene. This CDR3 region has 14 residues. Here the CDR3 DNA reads TGTGCCACCCAAACCGGCAGGAAGGGCAATGAGCAGTTCTTC. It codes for CATQTGRKGNEQFF.

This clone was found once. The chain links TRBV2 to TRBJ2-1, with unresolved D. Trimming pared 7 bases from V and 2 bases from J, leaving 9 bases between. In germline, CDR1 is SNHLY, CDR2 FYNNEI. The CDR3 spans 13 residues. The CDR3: CASMPPTYNEQFF. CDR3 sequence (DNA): TGTGCCAGCATGCCACCTACCTACAATGAGCAGTTCTTC.

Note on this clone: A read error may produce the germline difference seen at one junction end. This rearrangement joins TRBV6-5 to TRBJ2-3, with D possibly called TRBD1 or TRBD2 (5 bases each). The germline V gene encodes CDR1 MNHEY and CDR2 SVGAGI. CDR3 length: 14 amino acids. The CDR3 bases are TGTGCCAGCAGTTACAGCCGGGGCACGGATACGCAGTATTTT. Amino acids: CASSYSRGTDTQYF.